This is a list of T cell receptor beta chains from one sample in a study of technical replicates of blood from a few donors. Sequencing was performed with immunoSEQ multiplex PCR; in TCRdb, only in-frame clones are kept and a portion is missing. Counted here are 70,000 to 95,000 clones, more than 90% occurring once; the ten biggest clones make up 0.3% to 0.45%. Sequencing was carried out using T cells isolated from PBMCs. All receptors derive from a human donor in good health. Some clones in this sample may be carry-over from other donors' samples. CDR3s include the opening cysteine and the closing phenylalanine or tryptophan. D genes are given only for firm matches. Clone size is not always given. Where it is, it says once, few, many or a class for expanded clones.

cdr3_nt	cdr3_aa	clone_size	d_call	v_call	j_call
TGCGCCAGCAGCCAGGGTCTAGCGGGAGGGCTTTTTGGGGCCAACGTCCTGACTTTC	CASSQGLAGGLFGANVLTF	-	TRBD2	TRBV4-1	TRBJ2-6
TGTGCCAGCAGTACGACAGGGGCGAATTCACCCCTCCACTTT	CASSTTGANSPLHF	-	TRBD1	TRBV6-6	TRBJ1-6
TGTGCCAGCAGCTTAGGACAGGGGGGAATGGGCACTAATGAAAAACTGTTTTTT	CASSLGQGGMGTNEKLFF	-	TRBD1	TRBV7-9	TRBJ1-4
TGTGCCTTCCGCGGTCTAGCGGGAGTCAATGAGCAGTTCTTC	CAFRGLAGVNEQFF	-	TRBD2	TRBV30	TRBJ2-1
TGTGCCACCAGCAGTCTCAACAGGGAGCTTCAGGAAAAACTGTTTTTT	CATSSLNRELQEKLFF	-	-	TRBV15	TRBJ1-4
TGTGCCAGCAGTGAATCATTTGTGATCGGCTATGGCTACACCTTC	CASSESFVIGYGYTF	-	-	TRBV6-1	TRBJ1-2
TGTGCCAGCAGCTTGGATTTCGGGGTGCGAGGCTACACCTTC	CASSLDFGVRGYTF	few	-	TRBV5-8	TRBJ1-2
TGCGCCAGCAGTGGCCTTAGCGAAGCTTTCTTT	CASSGLSEAFF	-	-	TRBV10-2	TRBJ1-1
TGTGCCAGCAGTGAAACGGTAGCGGGAGGGCCCATGGTGCCTGGGGCCAACGTCCTGACTTTC	CASSETVAGGPMVPGANVLTF	-	TRBD2	TRBV2	TRBJ2-6
TGTGCCAGCCTTGCAGGAAACACCGGGGAGCTGTTTTTT	CASLAGNTGELFF	-	-	TRBV5-4	TRBJ2-2
TGTGCCAGCAGCTTTGGGCTTTCCGACGGGAGGGGGAACACTGAAGCTTTCTTT	CASSFGLSDGRGNTEAFF	-	-	TRBV5-4	TRBJ1-1
TGTGCCAGCAGCTTGCCTAGCGGGATTTTGGGAGAGACCCAGTACTTC	CASSLPSGILGETQYF	once	TRBD2	TRBV7-3	TRBJ2-5
TGTGCCAGCAGCTTAGATCCAGGGTCCAATCAGCCCCAGCATTTT	CASSLDPGSNQPQHF	-	-	TRBV7-8	TRBJ1-5
TGTGCCAGCAGCTATGGGACAGATAATGAAGCTTTCTTT	CASSYGTDNEAFF	few	TRBD1	TRBV5-4	TRBJ1-1
TGTGCCAGCACCACCTCATTCAGGGCTGCCTACAATGAGCAGTTCTTC	CASTTSFRAAYNEQFF	-	-	TRBV27	TRBJ2-1
TGTGCTAGTGGTTTGTCCGGGACTAGTATCACAGATACGCAGTATTTT	CASGLSGTSITDTQYF	-	TRBD2	TRBV12-5	TRBJ2-3
TGTGCCAGCAGTCTAAGTAGAGACTACTCCAATGAGCAGTTCTTC	CASSLSRDYSNEQFF	once	-	TRBV6-1	TRBJ2-1
TGTGCCAGCTCACCAGGAGCCTCTAATGAAAAACTGTTTTTT	CASSPGASNEKLFF	-	-	TRBV18	TRBJ1-4
TGTGCCAGCACCCGGACAGGGCAGCAGTGGGGCACAGATACGCAGTATTTT	CASTRTGQQWGTDTQYF	-	TRBD1	TRBV2	TRBJ2-3
TGTGCCAGCAGGGCAAACTTCTTAGGGGGGAACACTGAAGCTTTCTTT	CASRANFLGGNTEAFF	once	-	TRBV2	TRBJ1-1
TGTGCCACCAGCAGAGATTTGGGCGGGAGTGGGGGTGAGCAGTTCTTC	CATSRDLGGSGGEQFF	-	TRBD2	TRBV15	TRBJ2-1
TGTGCCAGCAGCTCAGAGCGGGGTAGCTCCTACAATGAGCAGTTCTTC	CASSSERGSSYNEQFF	-	TRBD2	TRBV7-9	TRBJ2-1
TGTGCCAGTAGTATGGGGCTGGCCTACGAGCAGTACTTC	CASSMGLAYEQYF	-	-	TRBV19	TRBJ2-7
TGTGCCAGCAGCCCCTACGGACTACTACAAGAGACCCAGTACTTC	CASSPYGLLQETQYF	-	-	TRBV4-2	TRBJ2-5
TGTGCCAGCAGCTTTAACTTAGGGACAGGGGCTTCCACCGGGGAGCTGTTTTTT	CASSFNLGTGASTGELFF	-	TRBD1	TRBV5-8	TRBJ2-2
TGTGCCATCAGTGAGTCGGCGGGAGGGCCCTACAATGAGCAGTTCTTC	CAISESAGGPYNEQFF	-	TRBD2	TRBV10-3	TRBJ2-1
TGTGCCAGCAGCTTGAGGTGGGAGATAGCTTGGACCCAGTACTTC	CASSLRWEIAWTQYF	-	-	TRBV5-5	TRBJ2-5
TGTGCCAGCAGCCTGCGGGAGACTGGTACGCAGTATTTT	CASSLRETGTQYF	-	TRBD2	TRBV14	TRBJ2-3
TGCGCCAGCAGTGAACAGGGGGCTTACAATGAGCAGTTCTTC	CASSEQGAYNEQFF	-	TRBD1	TRBV10-2	TRBJ2-1
TGTGCCAGCAGTTACTCCCCTCCAGTTATGGACACTGAAGCTTTCTTT	CASSYSPPVMDTEAFF	-	-	TRBV6-6	TRBJ1-1
TGTGCCTGGAGTAGACAAATCAATCAGCCCCAGCATTTT	CAWSRQINQPQHF	few	-	TRBV30	TRBJ1-5
TGTGCCAGTAGGGGAGAACGACGGGGCAATCAGCCCCAGCATTTT	CASRGERRGNQPQHF	-	-	TRBV19	TRBJ1-5
TGTGCCAGCAGCGTAGAAACGGGAATAGGAAACACCATATATTTT	CASSVETGIGNTIYF	-	-	TRBV9	TRBJ1-3
TGTGCCATCAGTGAGGGATACAGGCAGGGGGAGCTGTTTTTT	CAISEGYRQGELFF	-	-	TRBV10-3	TRBJ2-2
TGCGCCAGCAGCCGAGTTAGCGGAGTCAATGAGCAGTTCTTC	CASSRVSGVNEQFF	once	-	TRBV4-1	TRBJ2-1
TGTGCCTGGAGTGTTGCGCATGCCTACGAGCAGTACTTC	CAWSVAHAYEQYF	once	-	TRBV30	TRBJ2-7
TGTGCCAGCAGCTTAATCGGGGGATCAGAGACCCAGTACTTC	CASSLIGGSETQYF	-	-	TRBV7-2	TRBJ2-5
TGTGCCAGCAGCTCCTCCTCTGGGGCCAACGTCCTGACTTTC	CASSSSSGANVLTF	-	-	TRBV13	TRBJ2-6
TGTGCCAGCAGCCATCCCGGACTAGCGGGCAGCACAGATACGCAGTATTTT	CASSHPGLAGSTDTQYF	-	TRBD2	TRBV9	TRBJ2-3
TGTGCCAGCAGGGAAATGGGGGCCGCCCACGAGCAGTACTTC	CASREMGAAHEQYF	-	-	TRBV2	TRBJ2-7
TGTGCCAGCTTTGCGGGAGACCACAATGAGCAGTTCTTC	CASFAGDHNEQFF	-	TRBD2	TRBV2	TRBJ2-1
TGTGCCAGCTCCCCCGGGACAGGGGATTACGAGCAGTACTTC	CASSPGTGDYEQYF	-	TRBD1	TRBV18	TRBJ2-7
TGTGCCAGCAGCGAAGAACAGGGAAAAAACATTCAGTACTTC	CASSEEQGKNIQYF	-	-	TRBV9	TRBJ2-4
TGTGCCAGCGATACAGGGGGGAGAAACACCATATATTTT	CASDTGGRNTIYF	-	TRBD1	TRBV7-2	TRBJ1-3
TGTGCCAGCAGCTTAGAGGTGGAAGCGGGAGTTGGTAATGAGCAGTTCTTC	CASSLEVEAGVGNEQFF	-	TRBD2	TRBV7-9	TRBJ2-1
TGTGCCAGCAGCCCACAGGACACATCCTACGAGCAGTACTTC	CASSPQDTSYEQYF	-	-	TRBV7-3	TRBJ2-7
TGTGCCAGCAGTGAAGGTTCCTGGGGGGGCGGGAAATACAATGAGCAGTTCTTC	CASSEGSWGGGKYNEQFF	-	-	TRBV2	TRBJ2-1
TGTGCCACCAGCGTAGGGACTAGCGGGTACTACGAGCAGTACTTC	CATSVGTSGYYEQYF	-	TRBD2	TRBV15	TRBJ2-7
TGTGCCAGCAGTTTAGGCCCACTAGCGGGATTTGTCCATGAGCAGTTCTTC	CASSLGPLAGFVHEQFF	-	TRBD2	TRBV7-3	TRBJ2-1
TGTGCCAGCAGCTTAGGCCCTTGGGGGGGCGGTGAAGGCTACACCTTC	CASSLGPWGGGEGYTF	-	-	TRBV7-3	TRBJ1-2
TGCAGCGTGAGCGAGGGGGCTTACACTGAAGCTTTCTTT	CSVSEGAYTEAFF	-	TRBD1	TRBV29-1	TRBJ1-1
TGTGCCAGCAGTTTCGCTAGCGGGAGAATGGATACGCAGTATTTT	CASSFASGRMDTQYF	-	TRBD2	TRBV27	TRBJ2-3
TGCAGCGTTGAAGTACGAGCGGGAGTTTACACAGATACGCAGTATTTT	CSVEVRAGVYTDTQYF	-	TRBD2	TRBV29-1	TRBJ2-3
TGTGCCAGCAGCTCAGGACAGCTCCTCTACTATGGCTACACCTTC	CASSSGQLLYYGYTF	-	-	TRBV9	TRBJ1-2
TGTGCCAGTAGCCGAGACAGATTAATGAACACTGAAGCTTTCTTT	CASSRDRLMNTEAFF	-	-	TRBV19	TRBJ1-1
TGTGCCAGCAGCTTAGCATACGAGCAGTACTTC	CASSLAYEQYF	-	-	TRBV11-2	TRBJ2-7
TGTGCCAGCAGCGTGGGTCCTCGAGGCTCTGAAGCTTTCTTT	CASSVGPRGSEAFF	few	-	TRBV9	TRBJ1-1
TGTGCCAGCAGCCGATACAGGGGGCGCGATCCCTACGAGCAGTACTTC	CASSRYRGRDPYEQYF	-	TRBD1	TRBV5-8	TRBJ2-7
TGCGCCAGCAGCCAAGACATAGGACTAGCCTACGAGCAGTACTTC	CASSQDIGLAYEQYF	-	TRBD2	TRBV4-1	TRBJ2-7